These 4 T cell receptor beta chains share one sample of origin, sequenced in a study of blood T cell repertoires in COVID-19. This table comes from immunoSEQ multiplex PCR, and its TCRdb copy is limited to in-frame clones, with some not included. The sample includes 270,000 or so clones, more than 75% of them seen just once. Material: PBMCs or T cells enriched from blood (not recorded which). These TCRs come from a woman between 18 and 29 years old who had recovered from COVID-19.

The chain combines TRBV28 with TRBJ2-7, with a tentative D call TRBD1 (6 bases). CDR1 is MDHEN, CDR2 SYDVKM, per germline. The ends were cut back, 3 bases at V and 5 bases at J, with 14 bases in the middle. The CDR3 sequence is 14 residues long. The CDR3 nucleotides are TGTGCCAGCAGTTTTCCCCATAAGGGGGACGAGCAGTACTTC. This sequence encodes CASSFPHKGDEQYF.

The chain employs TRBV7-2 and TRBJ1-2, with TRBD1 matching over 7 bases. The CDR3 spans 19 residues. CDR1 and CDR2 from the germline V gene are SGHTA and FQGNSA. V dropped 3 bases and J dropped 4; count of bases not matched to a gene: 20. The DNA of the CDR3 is TGTGCCAGCAGCTTTGGCCTCCCGGGACAGCTCACGAGGGGCTATGGCTACACCTTC. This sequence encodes CASSFGLPGQLTRGYGYTF.

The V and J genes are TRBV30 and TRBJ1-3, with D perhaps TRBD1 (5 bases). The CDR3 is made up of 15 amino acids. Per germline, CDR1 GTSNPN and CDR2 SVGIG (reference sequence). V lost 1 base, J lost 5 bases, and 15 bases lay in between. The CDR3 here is CAWSGLWGRRNTIYF. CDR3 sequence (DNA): TGTGCCTGGAGTGGGCTCTGGGGCAGGAGAAACACCATATATTTT.

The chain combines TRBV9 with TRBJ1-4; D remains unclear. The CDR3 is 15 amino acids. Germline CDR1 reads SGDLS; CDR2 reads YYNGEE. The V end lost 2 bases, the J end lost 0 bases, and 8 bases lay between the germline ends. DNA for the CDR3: TGTGCCAGCAGCGTCTACCCCGCAACTAATGAAAAACTGTTTTTT. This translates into CASSVYPATNEKLFF.